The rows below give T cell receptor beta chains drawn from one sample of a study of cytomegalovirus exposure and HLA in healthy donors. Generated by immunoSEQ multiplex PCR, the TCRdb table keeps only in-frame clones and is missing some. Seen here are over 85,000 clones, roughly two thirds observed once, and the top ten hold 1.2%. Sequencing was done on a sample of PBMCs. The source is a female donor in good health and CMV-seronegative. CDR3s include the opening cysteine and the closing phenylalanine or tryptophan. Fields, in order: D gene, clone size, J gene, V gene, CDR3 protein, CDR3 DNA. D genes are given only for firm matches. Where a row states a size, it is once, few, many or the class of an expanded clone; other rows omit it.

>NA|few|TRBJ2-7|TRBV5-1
CASSLDLTVAEQYF
TGCGCCAGCAGCTTGGACCTGACAGTCGCCGAGCAGTACTTC
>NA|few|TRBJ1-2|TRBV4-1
CASSTSYGYTF
TGCGCCAGCAGCACCAGCTATGGCTACACCTTC
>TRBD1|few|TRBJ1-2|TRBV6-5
CASSYGTGVYGYTF
TGTGCCAGCAGTTACGGGACAGGGGTCTATGGCTACACCTTC
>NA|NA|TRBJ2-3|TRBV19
CASSIGIPGGTDTQYF
TGTGCCAGTAGTATCGGGATACCCGGAGGCACAGATACGCAGTATTTT
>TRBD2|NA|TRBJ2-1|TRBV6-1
CAIREGGLAGGLYNEQFF
TGTGCCATCAGAGAAGGGGGACTAGCGGGAGGTCTGTACAATGAGCAGTTCTTC
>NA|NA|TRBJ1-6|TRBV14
CASSPLRDNYNSPLHF
TGTGCCAGCAGCCCCCTCCGGGACAACTATAATTCACCCCTCCACTTT
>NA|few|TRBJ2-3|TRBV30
CAWAVADTQYF
TGTGCCTGGGCAGTGGCAGATACGCAGTATTTT
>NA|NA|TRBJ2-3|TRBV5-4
CASYMTSTDTQYF
TGTGCCAGCTACATGACTAGCACAGATACGCAGTATTTT
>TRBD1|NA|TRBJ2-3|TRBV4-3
CASSQGRGQPYTDTQYF
TGCGCCAGCAGCCAAGGTCGGGGACAGCCTTACACAGATACGCAGTATTTT
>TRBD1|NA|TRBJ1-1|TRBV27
CASSSWTGGTEAFF
TGTGCCAGCAGTTCTTGGACAGGGGGGACTGAAGCTTTCTTT
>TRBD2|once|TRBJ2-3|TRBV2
CASRRRTSDTDTQYF
TGTGCCAGCAGACGAAGGACTAGCGACACAGATACGCAGTATTTT
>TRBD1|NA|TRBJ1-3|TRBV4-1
CASSLDRGSGNTIYF
TGCGCCAGCAGCCTGGACAGGGGCTCTGGAAACACCATATATTTT
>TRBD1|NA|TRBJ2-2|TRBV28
CASSLTGANTGELFF
TGTGCCAGCAGCCTGACAGGGGCTAACACCGGGGAGCTGTTTTTT
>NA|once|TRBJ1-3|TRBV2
CASSDYSGSGNTIYF
TGTGCCAGCAGTGACTATTCCGGCTCTGGAAACACCATATATTTT
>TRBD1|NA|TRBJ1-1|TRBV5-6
CASSLDRAGAEAFF
TGTGCCAGCAGTCTAGACAGGGCTGGGGCTGAAGCTTTCTTT
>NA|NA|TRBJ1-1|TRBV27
CASSLRDPNTEAFF
TGTGCCAGCAGTTTGCGGGATCCGAACACTGAAGCTTTCTTT
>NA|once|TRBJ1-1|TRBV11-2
CASSPAAGRTEAFF
TGTGCCAGCAGCCCCGCGGCGGGGAGGACTGAAGCTTTCTTT
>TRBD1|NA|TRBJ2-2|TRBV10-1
CASIPGTGLWKLDTGELFF
TGCGCCAGCATTCCCGGGACAGGGTTATGGAAGTTGGACACCGGGGAGCTGTTTTTT
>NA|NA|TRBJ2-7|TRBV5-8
CASSRGGGPSYEQYF
TGTGCCAGCAGCCGTGGGGGCGGGCCCTCCTACGAGCAGTACTTC
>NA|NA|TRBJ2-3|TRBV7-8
CASTPGQGEADTQYF
TGTGCCAGCACCCCTGGGCAGGGTGAGGCAGATACGCAGTATTTT
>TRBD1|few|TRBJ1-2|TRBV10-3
CAISESRDRGSYGYTF
TGTGCCATCAGTGAGTCGCGGGACAGGGGTAGCTATGGCTACACCTTC
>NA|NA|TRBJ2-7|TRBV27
CASSLAGEQYF
TGTGCCAGCAGTTTAGCCGGGGAGCAGTACTTC
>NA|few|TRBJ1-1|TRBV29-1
CSVASFTEAFF
TGCAGCGTTGCGTCTTTCACTGAAGCTTTCTTT
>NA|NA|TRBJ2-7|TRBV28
CASSGPGQTYEQYF
TGTGCCAGCAGTGGACCTGGACAGACCTACGAGCAGTACTTC
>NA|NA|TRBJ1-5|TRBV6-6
CASSGGAGRDNQPQHF
TGTGCCAGCAGTGGGGGGGCGGGAAGGGACAATCAGCCCCAGCATTTT
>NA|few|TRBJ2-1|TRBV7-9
CASSLSPPSRDEQFF
TGTGCCAGCAGCTTGTCCCCTCCGAGCCGCGATGAGCAGTTCTTC
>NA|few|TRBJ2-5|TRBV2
CASSGPSRQETQYF
TGTGCCAGCAGTGGGCCTAGCCGCCAAGAGACCCAGTACTTC
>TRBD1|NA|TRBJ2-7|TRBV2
CASRSGTGAGWAFYEQYF
TGTGCCAGCAGGTCCGGGACAGGGGCTGGATGGGCTTTCTACGAGCAGTACTTC
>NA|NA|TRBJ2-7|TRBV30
CAWSGSTYEQYF
TGTGCCTGGAGTGGCAGTACCTACGAGCAGTACTTC
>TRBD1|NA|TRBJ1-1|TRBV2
CTTEGAVQDTEAFF
TGTACAACCGAGGGGGCAGTTCAGGACACTGAAGCTTTCTTT
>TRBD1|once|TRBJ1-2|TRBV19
CASSGIGGQPYNYGYTF
TGTGCCAGTAGCGGGATAGGGGGACAGCCATACAACTATGGCTACACCTTC
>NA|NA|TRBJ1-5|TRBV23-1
CASSQSPAGRVIQPQHF
TGCGCCAGCAGTCAATCCCCGGCGGGGAGGGTTATTCAGCCCCAGCATTTT